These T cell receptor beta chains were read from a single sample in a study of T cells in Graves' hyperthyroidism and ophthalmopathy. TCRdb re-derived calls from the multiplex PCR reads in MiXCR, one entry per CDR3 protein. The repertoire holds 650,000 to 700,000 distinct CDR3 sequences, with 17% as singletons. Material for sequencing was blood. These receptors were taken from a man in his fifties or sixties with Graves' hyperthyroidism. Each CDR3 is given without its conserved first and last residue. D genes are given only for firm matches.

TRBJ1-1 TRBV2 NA ASSTLGNEAF
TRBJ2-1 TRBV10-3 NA AISGIRAHEQF
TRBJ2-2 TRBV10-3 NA AISESAGANTGELF
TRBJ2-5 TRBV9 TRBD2 ASSVGGRADETQY
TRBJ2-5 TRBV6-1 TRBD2 ASRSRTSGRGFQETQY
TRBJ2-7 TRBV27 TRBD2 ASSSGSGRDGEQY
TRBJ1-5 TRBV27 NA ASSYGRYGPQH
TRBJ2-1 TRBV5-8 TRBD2 ASSPNSGRLF
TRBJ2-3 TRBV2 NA ASSESPLGADTQY
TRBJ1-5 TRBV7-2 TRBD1 ASSLDGRGGNQPQH
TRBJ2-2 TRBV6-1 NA ASSTRTEPTGELF
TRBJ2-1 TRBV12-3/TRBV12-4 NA ASSLSAGTYNEQF
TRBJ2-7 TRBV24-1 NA ATSTDIPGEQY
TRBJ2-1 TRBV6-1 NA ASTEVNNEQF
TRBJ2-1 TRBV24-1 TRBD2 ATRSSGSIEQF
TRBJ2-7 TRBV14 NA ASSQAPGGSSYEQY
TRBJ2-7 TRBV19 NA ASSIAVSSYEQY
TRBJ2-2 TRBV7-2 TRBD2 ASSLGGLEPGELF
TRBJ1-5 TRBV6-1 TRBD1 ASSPRTGGIRQPQH
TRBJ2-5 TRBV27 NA ASSLVPAQETQY
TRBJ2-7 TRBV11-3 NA ASSFRGNHEQY
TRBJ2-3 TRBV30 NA AWSIHETDTQY
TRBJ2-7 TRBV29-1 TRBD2 SVEAGGMYEQY
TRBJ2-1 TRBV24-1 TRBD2 ATSDLSLAGWDVNEQF
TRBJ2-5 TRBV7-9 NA ASSLVGTLGETQY
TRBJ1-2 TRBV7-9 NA ASSLGRGLNYGYT
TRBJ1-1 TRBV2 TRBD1 ASRGTGGLSTEAF
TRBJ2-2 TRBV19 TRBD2 ASSISAGVVGELF
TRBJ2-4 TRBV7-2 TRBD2 ASSPPGLAGVNIQY
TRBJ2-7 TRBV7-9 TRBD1 ASSLDGTDTYEQY
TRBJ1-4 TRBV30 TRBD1 AWNATGAEKLF
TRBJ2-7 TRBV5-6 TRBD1 ASKRQGDDEQY
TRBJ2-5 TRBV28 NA ASSLQGWQETQY
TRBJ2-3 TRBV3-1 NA ACRRSGFSTDTQY
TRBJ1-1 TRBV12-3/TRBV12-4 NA ASSLGGQTPGTEAF
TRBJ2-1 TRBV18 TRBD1 ASSGQGAVNEQF
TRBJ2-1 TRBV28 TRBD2 ASISLRREGQNEQF
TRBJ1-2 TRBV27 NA ASSQGQPQSTYGYT
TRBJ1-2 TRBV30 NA AWSRKGTSSNYGYT
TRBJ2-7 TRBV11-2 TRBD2 ASSFDRLAGESQQY
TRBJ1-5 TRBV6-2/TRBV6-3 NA ASSYSTINQPQH
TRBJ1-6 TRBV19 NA ASSIAPDIYNSPLH
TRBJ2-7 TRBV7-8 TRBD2 ASSTGLAGGPHEQY
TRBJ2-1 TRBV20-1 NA SASRVATSSNEQF
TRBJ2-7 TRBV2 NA ASGQRTYEQY
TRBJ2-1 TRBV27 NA ASSPDSLTYNEQF